This TCR beta chain was sequenced during a study of blood T cell repertoires in COVID-19. Study details: COVID-19 samples, acute and convalescent, were from the United States, Italy and Spain.

The sample holds one count of this clone. Only in-frame clones appear in the TCRdb table, and some are missing; sequencing was by immunoSEQ multiplex PCR. Of approximately 500,000 clones in the sample, less than 90% were seen once. This CDR3 is 15 amino acids long. Trimming pared 0 bases from V and 1 base from J, leaving 9 bases between. Germline-derived CDR1 and CDR2 are MNHEY and SMNVEV (reference sequence). The sequencing sample was made of peripheral blood. The TCR was taken from a woman aged 45-65 years with COVID-19, enrolled during active disease. The gene calls are TRBV27 and TRBJ1-1; weak D call: TRBD1 (5 bases). CDR3 sequence reads: CASSLSWGGNTEAFF. The CDR3 bases are TGTGCCAGCAGTTTATCCTGGGGGGGGAACACTGAAGCTTTCTTT.